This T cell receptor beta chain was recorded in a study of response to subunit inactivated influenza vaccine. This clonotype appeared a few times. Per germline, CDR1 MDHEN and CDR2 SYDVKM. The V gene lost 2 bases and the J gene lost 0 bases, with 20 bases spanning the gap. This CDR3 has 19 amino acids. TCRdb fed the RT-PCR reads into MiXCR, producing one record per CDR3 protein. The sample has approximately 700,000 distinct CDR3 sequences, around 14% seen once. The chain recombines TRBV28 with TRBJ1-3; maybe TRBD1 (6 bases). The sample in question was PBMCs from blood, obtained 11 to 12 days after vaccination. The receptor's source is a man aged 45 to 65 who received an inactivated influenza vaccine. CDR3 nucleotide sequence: TGTGCCAGCAGTTTACCTAGGGGGGCAGGGCGTTACTCTGGAAACACCATATATTTT. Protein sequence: CASSLPRGAGRYSGNTIYF.